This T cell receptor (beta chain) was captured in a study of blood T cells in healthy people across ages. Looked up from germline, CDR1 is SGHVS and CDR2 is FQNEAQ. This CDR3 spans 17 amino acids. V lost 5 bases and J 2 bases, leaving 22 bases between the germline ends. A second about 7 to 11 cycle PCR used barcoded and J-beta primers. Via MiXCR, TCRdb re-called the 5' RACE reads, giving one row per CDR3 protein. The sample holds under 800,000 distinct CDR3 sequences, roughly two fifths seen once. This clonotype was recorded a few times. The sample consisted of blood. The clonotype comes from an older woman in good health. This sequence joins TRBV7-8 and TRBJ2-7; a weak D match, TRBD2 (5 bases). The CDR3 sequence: CASSPRFRGKVPYEQYF. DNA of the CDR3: TGTGCCAGCAGCCCTCGGTTCCGGGGAAAAGTCCCCTACGAGCAGTACTTC.